The 27 T cell receptor beta chains below all came from one sample that was sequenced in a study of blood T cells in healthy people across ages. A second PCR of 7 to 11 cycles used a sample-barcoded 5' primer and a J-beta primer mix. One entry per CDR3 protein, called by TCRdb with MiXCR from the 5' RACE reads. The repertoire holds about 1,000,000 distinct CDR3 sequences, with under 55% as singletons. Material: blood. These TCRs come from a woman aged 55 to 70 in good health.

The V call is TRBV14, the J call TRBJ1-2; the D is unclear. Between the trimmed V and J ends, which lost 0 bases and 8 bases, there was a span of 13 bases. This CDR3 region has 14 residues. The germline V gene encodes CDR1 SGHDN and CDR2 FVKESK. Here the CDR3 DNA reads TGTGCCAGCAGCCAAGACGCGGGAGTCGGGGGCTACACCTTC. Its protein product is CASSQDAGVGGYTF.

This clonotype was picked up many times. The rearrangement joins TRBV10-3 to TRBJ2-7; D perhaps matches TRBD1 (6 bases). The germline V and J ends were trimmed by 3 bases and 0 bases, with 12 bases remaining between them. This CDR3 is built from 15 residues. Looked up from germline, CDR1 is ENHRY and CDR2 is SYGVKD. The DNA for the CDR3 is TGTGCCATCAGTGACGCCAGGGGTAACTCCTACGAGCAGTACTTC. Translation gives CAISDARGNSYEQYF.

The rearrangement joins TRBV6-1 to TRBJ2-5; no clear D gene. With 3 bases removed from V and 3 bases from J, the gap between germline ends came to 11 bases. Per the germline V gene, CDR1 is MNHNS and CDR2 is SASEGT. The CDR3 is made up of 14 amino acids. The CDR3 is CASSDLLSKETQYF. CDR3 DNA sequence: TGTGCCAGCAGTGATCTTCTGTCCAAAGAGACCCAGTACTTC.

This sequence joins TRBV10-3 and TRBJ2-3, with unresolved D. Germline CDR1 reads ENHRY; CDR2 reads SYGVKD. The CDR3 has 16 amino acids. V dropped 3 bases and J dropped 0 bases, with 13 bases sitting between them. DNA of the CDR3: TGTGCCATCAGTGAACGGCGCGGATCTAGCACAGATACGCAGTATTTT. Protein sequence: CAISERRGSSTDTQYF.

This rearrangement joins TRBV7-2 to TRBJ2-1; D is unresolved. V was cut by 2 bases and J by 13 bases, with 12 bases left in between. Germline values: CDR1 SGHTA, CDR2 FQGNSA. The CDR3 loop spans 12 amino acids. The CDR3 coding sequence is TGTGCCAGCAGCTTAAAAAGCCGAGTCCAGTTCTTC. Translation: CASSLKSRVQFF.

Many counts were recorded for this clonotype. The genes are TRBV7-9 and TRBJ2-7; a possible D gene is TRBD2 (5 bases). The germline CDR1 and CDR2 sequences are SEHNR and FQNEAQ (reference sequence). The V gene lost 4 bases and the J gene lost 2 bases, with 9 bases spanning the gap. This CDR3 spans 13 amino acids. CDR3 region: CASSSRGPYEQYF. As DNA, the CDR3 is TGTGCCAGCAGCTCACGAGGGCCCTACGAGCAGTACTTC.

This clonotype was counted only a few times. This rearrangement joins TRBV7-2 to TRBJ2-1; TRBD2 might be the D (6 bases). Germline CDR1 SGHTA, CDR2 FQGNSA. V was shortened by 1 base and J by 5 bases, with 12 bases between the two germline ends. The CDR3 spans 15 residues. The CDR3 nucleotides read TGTGCCAGCAGCTTAGTGGCGGGACCTAACAATGAGCAGTTCTTC. Translation: CASSLVAGPNNEQFF. The full variable domain, rest sourced from reference TRBV7-2 and TRBJ2-1, is GAGVSQSPSNKVTEKGKDVELRCDPISGHTALYWYRQSLGQGLEFLIYFQGNSAPDKSGLPSDRFSAERTGGSVSTLTIQRTQQEDSAVYLCASSLVAGPNNEQFFGPGTRLTVL.

V and J are TRBV20-1 and TRBJ2-1, with D unclear. TRBJ2-7 explains the end of the DNA better; the J call may be wrong. From germline, CDR1 is DFQATT and CDR2 SNEGSKA (reference sequence). The CDR3 spans 14 residues. The CDR3 coding sequence is TGCAGTGCTAGCGCATATAGCTCCTACAATGAGCAGTACTTC. It codes for CSASAYSSYNEQYF.

The chain employs TRBV7-2 and TRBJ2-5; possibly TRBD1 for D (5 bases). The CDR3 is made up of 17 amino acids. Trimming removed 1 base at V and 0 bases at J, with 15 bases between. Germline V gene lookup returns CDR1 SGHTA and CDR2 FQGNSA. CDR3 nucleotide sequence: TGTGCCAGCAGCTTAGGGGTGACACAGGCGTACCAAGAGACCCAGTACTTC. This translates into CASSLGVTQAYQETQYF.

The V call is TRBV7-8, the J call TRBJ2-3; D may correspond to TRBD1 or TRBD2 (6 bases each). Trimming cost V 2 bases and J 5 bases, with 17 bases left between them. Germline CDR1 and CDR2: SGHVS and FQNEAQ. This CDR3 has 16 amino acids. CDR3 bases: TGTGCCAGCAGCTTATGGGGGGCCGGGAGTCAAGATACGCAGTATTTT. Translated, it gives CASSLWGAGSQDTQYF. Full variable domain (rest looked up from reference TRBV7-8 and TRBJ2-3): GAGVSQSPRYKVAKRGQDVALRCDPISGHVSLFWYQQALGQGPEFLTYFQNEAQLDKSGLPSDRFFAERPEGSVSTLKIQRTQQEDSAVYLCASSLWGAGSQDTQYFGPGTRLTVL.

The chain employs TRBV7-2 and TRBJ2-1; a weak D match, TRBD2 (6 bases). The V gene lost 5 bases and the J gene lost 7 bases, with 18 bases spanning the gap. There are 15 residues in the CDR3. The germline gives CDR1 SGHTA, CDR2 FQGNSA. CDR3 sequence (DNA): TGTGCCAGCAGCCGGGGAGGAGCATCAAAGAATGAGCAGTTCTTC. Translation gives CASSRGGASKNEQFF.

This chain uses TRBV10-1 with TRBJ2-7; 8 bases match TRBD1. Germline trimming cut 7 bases from V and 2 bases from J; bases unmatched to any gene: 7. The germline V gene encodes CDR1 WNHNN and CDR2 SYGVQD (reference sequence). There are 14 residues in the CDR3. CDR3 loop: CASTAARGPYEQYF. Here the CDR3 DNA reads TGCGCCAGCACTGCGGCCAGGGGGCCCTACGAGCAGTACTTC.

This clonotype has just one count. The genes are TRBV24-1 and TRBJ1-1, with D possibly matching TRBD1 (5 bases). This CDR3 has 12 amino acids. Germline values: CDR1 KGHDR, CDR2 SFDVKD. V was cut by 10 bases and J by 4 bases, with 12 bases left in between. The CDR3 nucleotides read TGTGCCACACGGGGGGTTGGCACTGAAGCTTTCTTT. Translated, it gives CATRGVGTEAFF.

This chain uses TRBV29-1 with TRBJ2-7, with TRBD1 identical over 9 bases. CDR1 and CDR2 (germline): SQVTM, ANQGSEA. The V and J ends lost 2 bases and 3 bases, in that order; junction bases with no gene match: 11. The CDR3 loop spans 16 amino acids. CDR3 sequence reads: CSVEREPGQGLYEQYF. In nucleotides, the CDR3 is TGCAGCGTTGAAAGGGAACCGGGACAGGGCCTCTACGAGCAGTACTTC.

The table lists this clonotype with a few counts. This sequence joins TRBV29-1 and TRBJ1-2; TRBD1 agrees at 10 bases. Germline V lookup: CDR1 SQVTM, CDR2 ANQGSEA. Trimming at V came to 1 base and at J to 8 bases, leaving 13 bases not matched to a gene. The CDR3 runs to 16 residues. The CDR3 loop is CSVEGTETGGVWGYTF. CDR3 DNA: TGCAGCGTTGAAGGTACCGAGACAGGGGGCGTTTGGGGCTACACCTTC.

This clonotype was observed a few times. This rearrangement joins TRBV20-1 to TRBJ2-7, with D possibly TRBD1 on 6 matching bases. V lost 3 bases and J 0 bases, leaving 9 bases between the germline ends. Germline CDR1 reads DFQATT; CDR2 reads SNEGSKA (reference sequence). CDR3 length: 13 amino acids. The CDR3 spells CSASPRGSYEQYF. CDR3 bases: TGCAGTGCTAGTCCCAGGGGCTCCTACGAGCAGTACTTC.

The J gene is TRBJ2-7, the V gene TRBV20-1, with TRBD2 matching over 8 bases. With 6 bases clipped from V and 2 bases from J, the junction kept 6 bases outside the gene matches. Germline CDR1 and CDR2: DFQATT and SNEGSKA (reference sequence). The CDR3 is made up of 13 amino acids. CDR3 in amino acids: CSAQGGGTYEQYF. The CDR3 region has the DNA TGCAGTGCCCAGGGCGGGGGGACCTACGAGCAGTACTTC.

The chain uses TRBV28 and TRBJ2-6; a possible D gene is TRBD1 (6 bases). The CDR3 consists of 15 residues. V lost 11 bases, J lost 7 bases, and 21 bases lay in between. Germline assignment: CDR1 MDHEN and CDR2 SYDVKM. The CDR3 nucleotides read TGTGCCGCAGGAACAGGGAGACGAGGAGCCAACGTCCTGACTTTC. Its translation: CAAGTGRRGANVLTF.

Worth noting for this clonotype: The junction does not match germline at one end; this may be a read error. The chain has TRBV7-2 and TRBJ2-1, with 15 bases identical to TRBD2. The germline gives CDR1 SGHTA, CDR2 FQGNSA. The CDR3 length is 15 residues. CDR3 sequence reads: CAGSSGLAGGLEQFF. For the CDR3, the DNA is TGTGCCGGCAGCTCGGGACTAGCGGGAGGTTTGGAGCAGTTCTTC.

The chain uses TRBV24-1 and TRBJ2-5, with a tentative D call TRBD1 (5 bases). The CDR3 length is 14 residues. Germline lookup yields CDR1 KGHDR and CDR2 SFDVKD. The germline V and J ends were trimmed by 7 bases and 11 bases, with 22 bases remaining between them. The CDR3 DNA reads TGTGCCACCAGCGCCCGGACGGCCAGGGATGAGCAGTACTTC. This sequence encodes CATSARTARDEQYF.

This clonotype was picked up a small number of times. The rearrangement uses TRBV7-3 and TRBJ2-3, with 9 bases aligning to TRBD1. The CDR3 spans 16 residues. CDR1 is SGHTA, CDR2 FQGTGA, per germline. The V gene end was trimmed by 0 bases and the J gene end by 6 bases; junction bases not matched to a gene: 7. This chain's CDR3 is CASSLTAGQGTDTQYF. The CDR3 DNA is TGTGCCAGCAGCTTAACGGCGGGACAGGGAACCGATACGCAGTATTTT.

The table lists this clonotype with a few counts. The chain is built from TRBV4-2 and TRBJ2-5, with 10 bases fitting TRBD1. CDR1 is LGHNA and CDR2 is YNFKEQ in the germline V gene. Unmatched junction bases numbered 6, after V lost 3 bases and J lost 11 bases. This CDR3 is 13 amino acids long. The CDR3 DNA reads TGTGCCAGCAGCCAGGACAGGGGGTTTGAGCAGTACTTC. It specifies CASSQDRGFEQYF.

The chain has TRBV19 and TRBJ2-5, with 10 bases matching TRBD2. The CDR3 spans 15 residues. CDR1 is LNHDA, CDR2 SQIVND, per germline (reference sequence). Trimming took 3 bases from V and 11 from J; bases not matched to a gene: 12. CDR3 nucleotides: TGTGCCAGTAGTATCCGGACTAGCGGTGATGGTGAGCAGTACTTC. Translation: CASSIRTSGDGEQYF.

This clonotype was counted only a few times. The chain uses TRBV7-9 and TRBJ1-4, with D uncertain. This CDR3 comprises 13 residues. Trimming shortened V by 0 bases and J by 7 bases, and 6 bases separated the two germline ends. CDR1 is SEHNR, CDR2 FQNEAQ, per germline (reference sequence). The CDR3 DNA sequence: TGTGCCAGCAGCTTAGCGGGCGGTGAAAAACTGTTTTTT. It is translated as CASSLAGGEKLFF.

The chain combines TRBV2 with TRBJ2-1; 7 nucleotides agree with TRBD2. CDR3 length: 13 amino acids. Germline CDR1 and CDR2: SNHLY and FYNNEI. V lost 8 bases, J lost 10 bases, and 11 bases stayed unmatched. The CDR3 nucleotides are TGTGCCAGCGGCGGGACTACCGCATGGGAGCAGTTCTTC. This translates into CASGGTTAWEQFF.

V is TRBV10-2 and J is TRBJ2-6; D remains unclear. The V gene's germline CDR1 is WSHSY and CDR2 SAAADI. The CDR3 spans 16 residues. V dropped 2 bases and J dropped 1 base, with 9 bases sitting between them. The CDR3 region is CASSEDVTSGANVLTF. The CDR3 DNA follows: TGCGCCAGCAGTGAGGACGTGACTTCTGGGGCCAACGTCCTGACTTTC.

In its sample, this clonotype was seen a few times. The V call is TRBV5-1, the J call TRBJ2-7; the match to TRBD2 covers 11 bases. Germline V gene data show CDR1 as SGHRS and CDR2 as YFSETQ. The CDR3 totals 19 residues. V lost 5 bases and J lost 3; bases outside the gene matches: 19. The CDR3 nucleotides read TGCGCCAGCAGTAAAAGGGAACTAGCGGGAGCCTTTAGCCTCTACGAGCAGTACTTC. It encodes CASSKRELAGAFSLYEQYF.